A single sample is the source of the 17 T cell receptor beta chains below, sequenced in a study of blood T cell repertoires in COVID-19. The repertoire was sequenced with immunoSEQ multiplex PCR; TCRdb's copy has only in-frame clones and lacks some. Of fewer than 250,000 clones in the sample, around four fifths are singletons; the top ten hold roughly 10%. The sample comprised peripheral blood. The receptor set was obtained from a woman older than 75 with COVID-19, enrolled during active disease.

The V and J genes are TRBV4-1 and TRBJ1-2; the D is unclear. This CDR3 is 15 amino acids long. From germline, CDR1 is MGHRA and CDR2 YSYEKL. The V end was cut by 1 base, the J end by 4 bases, with 13 bases between. The CDR3 is CASSQGQRIPYGYTF. In DNA, the CDR3 is TGCGCCAGCAGCCAAGGTCAGCGGATCCCCTATGGCTACACCTTC.

This rearrangement joins TRBV11-1 to TRBJ1-2; possibly TRBD1 for D (5 bases). The ends were cut back, 5 bases at V and 3 bases at J, with 16 bases in the middle. Germline assignment: CDR1 SGHAT and CDR2 FQDESV (reference sequence). There are 15 residues in the CDR3. The DNA for the CDR3 is TGTGCCAGCAGCCCAAGATTGGGGACTTACTATGGCTACACCTTC. This codes for CASSPRLGTYYGYTF. Supplemented by reference TRBV11-1 and TRBJ1-2, the full variable domain reads EAEVAQSPRYKITEKSQAVAFWCDPISGHATLYWYRQILGQGPELLVQFQDESVVDDSQLPKDRFSAERLKGVDSTLKIQPAELGDSAMYLCASSPRLGTYYGYTFGSGTRLTVV.

The chain links TRBV19 to TRBJ1-5, with D possibly matching TRBD1 (6 bases). The germline CDR1 and CDR2 sequences are LNHDA and SQIVND (reference sequence). Trimming pared 5 bases from V and 13 bases from J, leaving 15 bases between. The CDR3 runs to 12 residues. CDR3 nucleotide sequence: TGTGCCAGTAGTCCCTCAGGGGCTCCTCAGCATTTT. It is translated as CASSPSGAPQHF.

V usage is TRBV7-9 and J usage is TRBJ1-4, with D perhaps matching TRBD1 (5 bases). V was trimmed by 3 bases and J by 4 bases, leaving 9 bases between them. This CDR3 contains 14 residues. Looked up from germline, CDR1 is SEHNR and CDR2 is FQNEAQ (reference sequence). CDR3 amino acids: CASSFLGVNEKLFF. The CDR3 DNA reads as TGTGCCAGCAGCTTCTTAGGGGTTAATGAAAAACTGTTTTTT.

This clone was counted between two and nine times. In DNA form, the CDR3 reads TGTGCCATCAGTGAGCCGGACAGGGGTCAAGAGACCCAGTACTTC. Protein: CAISEPDRGQETQYF. The chain couples TRBV10-3 to TRBJ2-5, with 9 bases that match TRBD1. V shed 2 bases, J shed 2 bases, and the junction held 3 bases outside the gene matches. Germline V gene data show CDR1 as ENHRY and CDR2 as SYGVKD. CDR3 length: 15 residues.

The chain joins TRBV15 to TRBJ1-4; TRBD1 matches 7 bases. The CDR3 has 14 amino acids. With V trimmed by 1 base and J by 8 bases, 4 bases remained unmatched. The germline CDR1 and CDR2 sequences are LNHNV and YYDKDF (reference sequence). The CDR3 DNA is TGTGCCACCAGCAGAGGACAGGGTGGGGAAAAACTGTTTTTT. Residues: CATSRGQGGEKLFF.

This rearrangement joins TRBV4-1 to TRBJ2-4; tentative D call: TRBD1 (6 bases). The germline V gene encodes CDR1 MGHRA and CDR2 YSYEKL. The CDR3 runs to 16 residues. The V end was cut by 0 bases, the J end by 4 bases, with 13 bases between. CDR3 in DNA: TGCGCCAGCAGCCAAGATCGATCCAGGGGAAAAAACATTCAGTACTTC. Translating gives CASSQDRSRGKNIQYF.

The V gene is TRBV18, the J gene TRBJ2-3, with D possibly being TRBD2 (6 bases). Per the germline V gene, CDR1 is KGHSH and CDR2 is LQKENI. CDR3 size: 14 residues. The ends were cut back, 5 bases at V and 4 bases at J, with 13 bases in the middle. The chain's CDR3 is CASSKLAQADTQYF. The CDR3 DNA reads TGTGCCAGCTCAAAACTAGCCCAGGCAGATACGCAGTATTTT.

This clone was counted a single time. The chain combines TRBV20-1 with TRBJ1-3; D gene uncertain. From germline, CDR1 is DFQATT and CDR2 SNEGSKA (reference sequence). Trimming shortened V by 3 bases and J by 0 bases, and 6 bases separated the two germline ends. The CDR3 extends over 13 amino acids. CDR3 DNA sequence: TGCAGTGCTAGTTCCGTCTCTGGAAACACCATATATTTT. Residues: CSASSVSGNTIYF.

The chain uses TRBV7-9 and TRBJ1-1, with 9 bases that match TRBD1. V was pared by 5 bases and J by 7 bases, with 14 bases of the junction left unmatched. The CDR3 totals 16 residues. Germline lookup yields CDR1 SEHNR and CDR2 FQNEAQ (reference sequence). The DNA of the CDR3 is TGTGCCAGCAGCGTAGGGACAGGGACCGGGTCCCTTGAAGCTTTCTTT. Translated: CASSVGTGTGSLEAFF.

The sample holds one count of this clone. The gene calls are TRBV5-8 and TRBJ1-2; a possible D gene is TRBD1 (5 bases). The length of the CDR3 is 14 residues. V was shortened by 0 bases and J by 8 bases, with 14 bases between the two germline ends. Germline V gene sequence: CDR1 SGHTS, CDR2 YDEGEE. The CDR3 spells CASSLVGTGIGYTF. Here the CDR3 DNA reads TGTGCCAGCAGCTTGGTTGGGACTGGAATAGGCTACACCTTC.

This clone was counted only a few times. The rearrangement uses TRBV10-1 and TRBJ2-2; TRBD1 might be the D (6 bases). The germline V and J ends were trimmed by 8 bases and 5 bases, with 12 bases remaining between them. Germline lookup yields CDR1 WNHNN and CDR2 SYGVQD (reference sequence). The CDR3 runs 13 residues. The CDR3: CASAKDRTGELFF. CDR3 DNA: TGCGCCAGCGCGAAAGACAGGACCGGGGAGCTGTTTTTT.

Only a few counts were recorded for this clone. The chain joins TRBV5-1 to TRBJ1-1; D gene ambiguous. The CDR3 has 13 residues. Germline CDR1 reads SGHRS; CDR2 reads YFSETQ. Trimming took off 4 bases at V and 5 bases at J, with 12 bases between the two ends. CDR3 nucleotides: TGCGCCAGCAGCCCCGGTTCGGGGACTGAAGCTTTCTTT. It yields the protein CASSPGSGTEAFF.

The rearrangement joins TRBV7-3 to TRBJ2-7; perhaps TRBD1 as D (5 bases). Trimming took off 5 bases at V and 3 bases at J, with 32 bases between the two ends. The CDR3 has 20 amino acids. Germline loops: CDR1 SGHTA, CDR2 FQGTGA. This CDR3 is CASSMDNIFSGYRLSYEQYF. For the CDR3, the DNA is TGTGCCAGCAGCATGGACAATATTTTCTCGGGTTACAGGTTGAGCTACGAGCAGTACTTC.

The V call is TRBV7-2, the J call TRBJ2-2; 8 bases line up with TRBD2. Looked up from germline, CDR1 is SGHTA and CDR2 is FQGNSA. CDR3 size: 18 residues. The junction had 14 bases not matched to a gene; V was cut back by 5 bases and J by 3 bases. The CDR3 DNA is TGTGCCAGCAGCCTAAAGCTTTTGCGGGGGGTCGACACCGGGGAGCTGTTTTTT. Protein product: CASSLKLLRGVDTGELFF. The full variable domain, in which reference TRBV7-2 and TRBJ2-2 provide the parts outside the CDR3, is GAGVSQSPSNKVTEKGKDVELRCDPISGHTALYWYRQSLGQGLEFLIYFQGNSAPDKSGLPSDRFSAERTGGSVSTLTIQRTQQEDSAVYLCASSLKLLRGVDTGELFFGEGSRLTVL.

J is TRBJ1-2 and V is TRBV5-4, with 7 bases fitting TRBD1. Germline V gene data show CDR1 as SGHNT and CDR2 as YYREEE (reference sequence). V lost 0 bases to trimming and J lost 7 bases; unmatched junction nucleotides: 9. The CDR3 is 15 amino acids. The CDR3, as DNA: TGTGCCAGCAGCTTGGTGTCAGGGGGTTTGGGTGGCTACACCTTC. This encodes CASSLVSGGLGGYTF.

This clone was recorded only once. The chain combines TRBV4-1 with TRBJ1-2, with 9 positions matching TRBD1. The CDR3 extends over 15 amino acids. The J segment lost 0 bases and the V segment lost 4 bases, leaving 3 bases of the junction unmatched. Germline CDR1 reads MGHRA; CDR2 reads YSYEKL. The CDR3 nucleotides read TGCGCCAGCAGCCCCACAGGGGGCGCTAACTATGGCTACACCTTC. Protein: CASSPTGGANYGYTF.